This paragraph covers one T cell receptor (beta chain) sequence. Its antigen is undetermined. The PCR had 60 Vbeta and 13 Jbeta primers. The table came from immunoSEQ multiplex PCR; TCRdb's copy has only in-frame clones and leaves some out. The sample has 250,000 or so clones; about 90% are singletons. The sample belongs to a study of cytomegalovirus exposure and HLA in healthy donors. Study-wide results and caveats: It emerged from a later analysis that several of the most significant clusters appeared to be linked to common viral pathogens. Reported performance of the classifier showed diagnosis of cytomegalovirus status with high specificity and sensitivity.

Germline V lookup: CDR1 LNHDA, CDR2 SQIVND (reference sequence). V lost 5 bases and J lost 5, with 22 bases in between. The CDR3 is made up of 17 amino acids. V gene TRBV19 combines with J gene TRBJ1-5; D is possibly TRBD1 (5 bases). Sequencing input: PBMCs. This TCR came from a girl between 2 and 10 years old in good health and CMV-seronegative. The CDR3 here is CASSPWVGLGVDQPQHF. CDR3 bases: TGTGCCAGTAGTCCCTGGGTCGGCTTAGGGGTTGATCAGCCCCAGCATTTT.